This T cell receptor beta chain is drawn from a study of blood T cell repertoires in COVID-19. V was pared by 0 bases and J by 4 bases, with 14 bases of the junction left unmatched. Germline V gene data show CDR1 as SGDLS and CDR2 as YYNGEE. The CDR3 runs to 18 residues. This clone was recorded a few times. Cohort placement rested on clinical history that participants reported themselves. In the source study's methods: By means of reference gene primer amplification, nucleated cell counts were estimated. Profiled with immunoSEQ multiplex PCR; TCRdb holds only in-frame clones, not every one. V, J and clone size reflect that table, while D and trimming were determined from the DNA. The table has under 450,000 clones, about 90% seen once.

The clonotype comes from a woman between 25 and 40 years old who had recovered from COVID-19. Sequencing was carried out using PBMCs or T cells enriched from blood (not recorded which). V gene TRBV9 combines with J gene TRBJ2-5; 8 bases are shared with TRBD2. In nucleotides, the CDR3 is TGTGCCAGCAGCGTAGTGGTCCGAAGCGGGAGATTCTTAGAGACCCAGTACTTC. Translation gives CASSVVVRSGRFLETQYF. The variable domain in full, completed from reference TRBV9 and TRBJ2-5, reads DSGVTQTPKHLITATGQRVTLRCSPRSGDLSVYWYQQSLDQGLQFLIQYYNGEERAKGNILERFSAQQFPDLHSELNLSSLELGDSALYFCASSVVVRSGRFLETQYFGPGTRLLVL.